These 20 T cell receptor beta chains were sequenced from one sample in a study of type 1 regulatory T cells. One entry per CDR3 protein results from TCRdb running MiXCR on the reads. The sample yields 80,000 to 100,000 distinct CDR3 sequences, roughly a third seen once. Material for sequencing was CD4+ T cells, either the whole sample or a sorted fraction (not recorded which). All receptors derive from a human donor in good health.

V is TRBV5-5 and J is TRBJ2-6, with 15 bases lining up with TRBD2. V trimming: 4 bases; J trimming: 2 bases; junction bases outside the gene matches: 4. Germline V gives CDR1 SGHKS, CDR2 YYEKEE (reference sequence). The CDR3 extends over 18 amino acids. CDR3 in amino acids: CASSRTSGRDTGANVLTF. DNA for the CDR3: TGTGCCAGCAGCAGGACTAGCGGGAGGGATACTGGGGCCAACGTCCTGACTTTC. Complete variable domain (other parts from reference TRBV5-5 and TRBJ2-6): DAGVTQSPTHLIKTRGQQVTLRCSPISGHKSVSWYQQVLGQGPQFIFQYYEKEERGRGNFPDRFSARQFPNYSSELNVNALLLGDSALYLCASSRTSGRDTGANVLTFGAGSRLTVL.

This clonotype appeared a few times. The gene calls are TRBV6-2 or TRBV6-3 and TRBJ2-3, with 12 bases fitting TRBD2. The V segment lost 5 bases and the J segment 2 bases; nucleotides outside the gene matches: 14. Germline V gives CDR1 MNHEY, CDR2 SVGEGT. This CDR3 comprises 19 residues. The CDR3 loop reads CASSLRLAGEPWVTDTQYF. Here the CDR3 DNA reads TGTGCCAGCAGTCTACGACTAGCGGGAGAACCCTGGGTCACAGATACGCAGTATTTT.

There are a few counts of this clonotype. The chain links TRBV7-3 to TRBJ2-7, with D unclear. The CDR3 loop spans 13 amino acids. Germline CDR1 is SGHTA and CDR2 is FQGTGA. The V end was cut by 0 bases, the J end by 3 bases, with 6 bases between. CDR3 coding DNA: TGTGCCAGCAGCTTAACTCCCGACTACGAGCAGTACTTC. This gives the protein CASSLTPDYEQYF.

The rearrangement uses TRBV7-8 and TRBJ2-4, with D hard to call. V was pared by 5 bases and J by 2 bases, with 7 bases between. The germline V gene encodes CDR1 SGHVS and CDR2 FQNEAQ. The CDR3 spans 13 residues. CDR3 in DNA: TGTGCCAGCAGCACGCGGACCAAAAACATTCAGTACTTC. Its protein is CASSTRTKNIQYF.

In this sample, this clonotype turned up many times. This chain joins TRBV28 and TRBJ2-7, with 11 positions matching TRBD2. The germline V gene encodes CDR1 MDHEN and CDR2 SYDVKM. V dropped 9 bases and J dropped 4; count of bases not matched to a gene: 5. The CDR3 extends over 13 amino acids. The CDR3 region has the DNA TGTGCCAGTCAGACTAGCGGGACGTACGAGCAGTACTTC. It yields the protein CASQTSGTYEQYF.

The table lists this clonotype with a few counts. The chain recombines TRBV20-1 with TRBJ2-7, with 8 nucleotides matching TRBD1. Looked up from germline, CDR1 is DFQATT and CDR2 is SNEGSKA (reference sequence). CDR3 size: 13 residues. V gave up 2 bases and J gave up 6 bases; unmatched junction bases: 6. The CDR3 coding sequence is TGCAGTGCTAGAAGAGGGACAGGTCGCGAGCAGTACTTC. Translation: CSARRGTGREQYF.

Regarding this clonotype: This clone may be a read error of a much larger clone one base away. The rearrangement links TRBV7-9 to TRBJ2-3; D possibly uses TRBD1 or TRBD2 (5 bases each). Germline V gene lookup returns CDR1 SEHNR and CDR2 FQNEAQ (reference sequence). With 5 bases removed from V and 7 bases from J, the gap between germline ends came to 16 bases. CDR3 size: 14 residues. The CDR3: CASSHGAHRNTQYF. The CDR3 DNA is TGTGCCAGCAGCCACGGGGCCCACCGAAATACGCAGTATTTT.

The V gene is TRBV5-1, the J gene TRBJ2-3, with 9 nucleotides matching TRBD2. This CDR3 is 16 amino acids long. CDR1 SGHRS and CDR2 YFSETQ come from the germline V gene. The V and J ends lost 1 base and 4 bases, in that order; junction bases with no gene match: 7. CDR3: CASSLLPSGKADTQYF. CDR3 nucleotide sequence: TGCGCCAGCAGCTTGTTACCTAGCGGGAAAGCAGATACGCAGTATTTT.

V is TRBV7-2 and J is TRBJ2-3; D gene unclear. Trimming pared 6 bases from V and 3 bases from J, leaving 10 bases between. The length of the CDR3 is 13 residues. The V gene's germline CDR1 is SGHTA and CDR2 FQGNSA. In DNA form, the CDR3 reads TGTGCCAGCAGTTCCTCCCCTACAGATACGCAGTATTTT. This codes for CASSSSPTDTQYF.

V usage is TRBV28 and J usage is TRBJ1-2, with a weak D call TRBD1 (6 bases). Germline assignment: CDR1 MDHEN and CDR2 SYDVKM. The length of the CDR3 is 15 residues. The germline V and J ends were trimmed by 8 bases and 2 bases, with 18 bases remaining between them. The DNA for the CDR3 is TGTGCCAGCCGACCCTACGGACAGAAAAACTATGGCTACACCTTC. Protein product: CASRPYGQKNYGYTF.

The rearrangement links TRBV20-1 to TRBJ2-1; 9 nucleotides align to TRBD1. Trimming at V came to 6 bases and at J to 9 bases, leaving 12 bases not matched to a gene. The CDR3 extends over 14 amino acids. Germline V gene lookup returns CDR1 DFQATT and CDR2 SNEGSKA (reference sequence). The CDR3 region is CSAPTGQGITEQFF. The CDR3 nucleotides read TGCAGTGCCCCTACCGGACAGGGGATTACTGAGCAGTTCTTC.

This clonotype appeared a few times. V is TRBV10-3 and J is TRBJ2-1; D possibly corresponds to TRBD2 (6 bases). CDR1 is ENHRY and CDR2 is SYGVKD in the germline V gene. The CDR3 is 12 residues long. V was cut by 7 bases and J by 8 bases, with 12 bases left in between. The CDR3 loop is CAIKSPGDEQFF. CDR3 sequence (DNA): TGTGCCATCAAGTCACCGGGGGATGAGCAGTTCTTC.

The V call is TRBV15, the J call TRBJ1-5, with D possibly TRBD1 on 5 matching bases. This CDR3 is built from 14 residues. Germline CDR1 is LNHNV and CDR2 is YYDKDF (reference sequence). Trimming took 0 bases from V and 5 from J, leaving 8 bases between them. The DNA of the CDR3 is TGTGCCACCAGCAGAGAGGGGGGGGATCAGCCCCAGCATTTT. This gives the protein CATSREGGDQPQHF.

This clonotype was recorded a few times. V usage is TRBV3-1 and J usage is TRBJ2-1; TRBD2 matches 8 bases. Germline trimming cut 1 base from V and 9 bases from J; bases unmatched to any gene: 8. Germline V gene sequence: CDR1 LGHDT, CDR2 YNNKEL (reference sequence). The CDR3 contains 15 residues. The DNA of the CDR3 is TGTGCCAGCAGCCAAGGGACTAGCCGAAATGTTGAGCAGTTCTTC. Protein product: CASSQGTSRNVEQFF.

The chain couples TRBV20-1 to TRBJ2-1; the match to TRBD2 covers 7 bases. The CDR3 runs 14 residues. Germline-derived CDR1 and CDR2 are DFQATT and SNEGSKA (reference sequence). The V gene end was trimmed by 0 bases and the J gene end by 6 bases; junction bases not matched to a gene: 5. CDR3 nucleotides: TGCAGTGCTAGAGATCTGGGCGGGAGCAATGAGCAGTTCTTC. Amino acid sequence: CSARDLGGSNEQFF.

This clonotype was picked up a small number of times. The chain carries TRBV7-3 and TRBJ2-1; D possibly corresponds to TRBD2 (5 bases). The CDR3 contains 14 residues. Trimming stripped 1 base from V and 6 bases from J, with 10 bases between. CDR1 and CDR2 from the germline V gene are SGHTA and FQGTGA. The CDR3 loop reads CASSLNPAGNEQFF. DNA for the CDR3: TGTGCCAGCAGCTTAAACCCTGCGGGCAATGAGCAGTTCTTC.

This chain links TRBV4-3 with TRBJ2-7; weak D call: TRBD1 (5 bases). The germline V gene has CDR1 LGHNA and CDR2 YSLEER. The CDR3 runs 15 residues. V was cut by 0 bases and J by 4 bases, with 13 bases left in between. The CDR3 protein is CASSQDWQGRYEQYF. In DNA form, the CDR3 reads TGCGCCAGCAGCCAAGACTGGCAGGGCAGGTACGAGCAGTACTTC.

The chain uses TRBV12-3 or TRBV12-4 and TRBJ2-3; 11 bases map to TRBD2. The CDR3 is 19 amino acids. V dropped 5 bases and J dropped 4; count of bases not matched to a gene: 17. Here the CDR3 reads CASSPHIPGLAAEADTQYF. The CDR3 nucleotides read TGTGCCAGCAGTCCCCACATCCCGGGACTAGCGGCCGAGGCAGATACGCAGTATTTT.

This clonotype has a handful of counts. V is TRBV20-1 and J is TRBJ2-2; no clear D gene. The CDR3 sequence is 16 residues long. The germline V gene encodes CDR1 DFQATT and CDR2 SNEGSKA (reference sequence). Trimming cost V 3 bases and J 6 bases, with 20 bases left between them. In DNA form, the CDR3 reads TGCAGTGCTAGGCCTCGCCTTAAGATAGGGTCCGGGGAGCTGTTTTTT. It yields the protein CSARPRLKIGSGELFF.

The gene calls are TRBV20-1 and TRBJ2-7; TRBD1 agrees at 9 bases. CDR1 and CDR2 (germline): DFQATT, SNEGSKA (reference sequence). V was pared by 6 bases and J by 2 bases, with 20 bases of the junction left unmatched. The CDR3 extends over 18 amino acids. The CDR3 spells CSATSVPGQGSRAYEQYF. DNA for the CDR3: TGCAGTGCCACGTCCGTCCCGGGACAGGGTTCGAGGGCCTACGAGCAGTACTTC.